The rows below give T cell receptor beta chains drawn from one sample of a study of T cells in Graves' hyperthyroidism and ophthalmopathy. TCRdb re-called the multiplex PCR reads with MiXCR, one entry per CDR3 protein. The sample holds 300,000 to 400,000 distinct CDR3 sequences, roughly 18% seen once. Input material: blood. These receptors were obtained from a woman aged 50 to 60 with Graves' hyperthyroidism. CDR3s include the opening cysteine and the closing phenylalanine or tryptophan. The D gene is left open where the match is weak. A clone size is listed for some rows: how often the clone was seen (once, few, many), or a class if it is expanded.

j_call clone_size v_call d_call cdr3_length cdr3_nt cdr3_aa
TRBJ2-2 - TRBV6-5 - 13 TGTGCCAGCGGCTACCTGGGGGCCGGGGAGCTGTTTTTT CASGYLGAGELFF
TRBJ1-3 few TRBV20-1 - 21 TGCAGTGCTAGAGAGGACATGATACAGGGATCGGCTCGACTCTCTGGAAACACCATATATTTT CSAREDMIQGSARLSGNTIYF
TRBJ2-5 - TRBV6-2/TRBV6-3 - 14 TGTGCCAGCAGTTATAGATTAATTCAAGAGACCCAGTACTTC CASSYRLIQETQYF
TRBJ2-7 many TRBV2 - 13 TGTGCCAGCAGCGCGGATAAGGGCTACGAGCAGTACTTC CASSADKGYEQYF
TRBJ1-2 few TRBV18 - 13 TGTGCCAGCTCACCCTCAGGGTCCCCAGGCTACACCTTC CASSPSGSPGYTF
TRBJ1-2 - TRBV19 TRBD1 14 TGTGCCAGTAGTATAGATCAAGGGGGCTTTGGCTACACCTTC CASSIDQGGFGYTF
TRBJ1-2 - TRBV6-1 - 12 TGTGCCAGCAGTGAAGTCGACTATGGCTACACCTTC CASSEVDYGYTF
TRBJ2-3 - TRBV5-1 - 14 TGCGCCAGCAGCCTCGGGGACGACACAAATACGCAGTATTTT CASSLGDDTNTQYF
TRBJ2-1 many TRBV7-2 TRBD2 15 TGTGCCAGCAGCCCCCTGGGGGGGGACTACAATGAGCAGTTCTTC CASSPLGGDYNEQFF
TRBJ2-2 - TRBV19 - 15 TGTGCCAGTAGTATGCGAAGGGCAAACACCGGGGAGCTGTTTTTT CASSMRRANTGELFF
TRBJ1-1 many TRBV12-3/TRBV12-4 - 13 TGTGCCAGCAGTTTCGACCCATTCACTGAAGCTTTCTTT CASSFDPFTEAFF
TRBJ1-4 many TRBV11-2 - 15 TGTGCCAGCAGCTACGGGGGGGAGGGAGCGGAAAAACTGTTTTTT CASSYGGEGAEKLFF
TRBJ2-2 - TRBV5-1 TRBD1 17 TGCGCCAGCAGCACCAGACAGGGGATCGGTAATTCCGGGGAGCTGTTTTTT CASSTRQGIGNSGELFF
TRBJ2-5 - TRBV5-1 TRBD2 15 TGCGCCAGCAGTATCATCGGGGGGGGCCTGGAGACCCAGTACTTC CASSIIGGGLETQYF
TRBJ1-2 many TRBV11-2 - 14 TGTGCCAGCAGCTTAGGAGTAGGGCAAGAAGGCTACACCTTC CASSLGVGQEGYTF
TRBJ1-2 - TRBV28 - 13 TGTGCCAGCAGTTTCGGGGCATCCCACGGCTACACCTTC CASSFGASHGYTF
TRBJ1-5 - TRBV7-3 - 17 TGTGCCAGCAGCTTGGATAACGCGGGGATTAGCAATCAGCCCCAGCATTTT CASSLDNAGISNQPQHF
TRBJ2-3 many TRBV3-1 TRBD2 17 TGTGCCAGCAGCCAAGATAAGGCAGCGGGGGCGGGAGATACGCAGTATTTT CASSQDKAAGAGDTQYF
TRBJ2-2 - TRBV2 - 14 TGTGCCAGCAGTGAAGCAGGGTACACCGGGGAGCTGTTTTTT CASSEAGYTGELFF
TRBJ2-1 - TRBV7-3 - 13 TGTGCCAGCAGCTTCGGGGGAGCCAATGAGCAGTTCTTC CASSFGGANEQFF
TRBJ2-7 many TRBV13 - 14 TGTGCCAGCAGCCCTCTAAGGCCCTCCTACGAGCAGTACTTC CASSPLRPSYEQYF
TRBJ2-7 - TRBV5-1 TRBD1 14 TGCGCCAGCAGTAGACAGGGAGATTCCTACGAGCAGTACTTC CASSRQGDSYEQYF
TRBJ1-5 many TRBV18 TRBD1 18 TGTGCCAGCCCACACCCCCCACTGGGACAGGGCCGTATTCAGCCCCAGCATTTT CASPHPPLGQGRIQPQHF
TRBJ2-3 many TRBV27 - 20 TGTGCCAGCAGTTTCCTACCCCCGGGACGTCGCACGTCTAGCACAGATACGCAGTATTTT CASSFLPPGRRTSSTDTQYF
TRBJ1-1 many TRBV7-8 - 14 TGTGCCAGCAGCCTCTCCTCCACGAACACTGAAGCTTTCTTT CASSLSSTNTEAFF
TRBJ2-1 many TRBV20-1 TRBD2 15 TGCAGTGCTAGGCCTGGACTAGCGGGCTCCAATGAGCAGTTCTTC CSARPGLAGSNEQFF
TRBJ2-1 - TRBV3-1 - 13 TGTGCCAGCAGCCAATTCGGTAACAATGAGCAGTTCTTC CASSQFGNNEQFF
TRBJ2-3 many TRBV20-1 - 15 TGCAGTGCTAGAGATCAAGGCACTTCACCAGATACGCAGTATTTT CSARDQGTSPDTQYF
TRBJ1-1 many TRBV12-3/TRBV12-4 - 13 TGTGCCAGCACCCTAGGGTGGAACACTGAAGCTTTCTTT CASTLGWNTEAFF
TRBJ1-6 - TRBV5-1 - 15 TGCGCCAGCAGCTTGGGCGCAGACTCGGTCTCACCCCTCCACTTT CASSLGADSVSPLHF
TRBJ1-2 few TRBV9 - 15 TGTGCCAGCAGCCCCAGTCTGGTTATCAACTATGGCTACACCTTC CASSPSLVINYGYTF
TRBJ2-5 - TRBV7-9 - 19 TGTGCCAGCAGCCCGGCCGGCCCGGGACTTCTCCAGGCGGTGGAGACCCAGTACTTC CASSPAGPGLLQAVETQYF
TRBJ1-1 many TRBV7-9 TRBD1 15 TGTGCCAGCAGCTCACTACAGGGGCCCGACACTGAAGCTTTCTTT CASSSLQGPDTEAFF
TRBJ2-1 few TRBV10-2 - 13 TGCGCCAGCAGTGCCAGGGGTCGGAATGAGCAGTTCTTC CASSARGRNEQFF
TRBJ2-3 many TRBV10-3 - 13 TGTGCCATCAGTGAGTCAAACACAGATACGCAGTATTTT CAISESNTDTQYF
TRBJ2-5 many TRBV18 - 16 TGTGCCAGCTCATCACAGTCCCGGGGGAACCAAGAGACCCAGTACTTC CASSSQSRGNQETQYF
TRBJ1-1 - TRBV12-3/TRBV12-4 - 14 TGTGCCAGCAGTGCCGGGGACGGATGGACTGGAGCTTTCTTT CASSAGDGWTGAFF
TRBJ2-1 few TRBV5-1 - 16 TGCGCCAGCAGCTTGCTAGCGACAAGCTCCCACAATGAGCAGTTCTTC CASSLLATSSHNEQFF
TRBJ2-5 many TRBV6-1 TRBD2 15 TGTGCCAGCAGGACCCTAGCGGGAGAGGGAGAGACCCAGTACTTC CASRTLAGEGETQYF
TRBJ2-5 many TRBV2 TRBD2 13 TGTGCCAGCAGTTCCGGGAGGGTGGAGACCCAGTACTTC CASSSGRVETQYF
TRBJ2-3 many TRBV13 TRBD2 17 TGTGCCAGCAGCTTCCGGAGGGGAGCGGGAGCCAAAGATACGCAGTATTTT CASSFRRGAGAKDTQYF
TRBJ2-5 - TRBV19 TRBD2 16 TGTGCCAGTAGTTCCGCGGGAGGGACTAGGAGAGAGACCCAGTACTTC CASSSAGGTRRETQYF
TRBJ1-1 - TRBV28 - 12 TGTGCCAGCAGTTTTTTTAACACTGAAGCTTTCTTT CASSFFNTEAFF
TRBJ1-2 few TRBV28 - 12 TGTGCCAGCAACCAGGGACGGGATGGCTACACCTTC CASNQGRDGYTF
TRBJ2-3 few TRBV9 - 14 TGTGCCAGCAGCGTAGCTAGATACTCAGATACGCAGTATTTT CASSVARYSDTQYF
TRBJ2-7 many TRBV9 TRBD2 14 TGTGCCAGCAGCGTTTTGGGGACTAGCGACGAGCAGTACTTC CASSVLGTSDEQYF
TRBJ2-5 many TRBV6-1 TRBD1 16 TGTGCCAGCAGTGATTATGCAGGGGGTAAGACGGAGACCCAGTACTTC CASSDYAGGKTETQYF
TRBJ1-5 many TRBV12-3/TRBV12-4 TRBD1 16 TGTGCCAGCAGTTTATATCGGACAGGGACTGATCAGCCCCAGCATTTT CASSLYRTGTDQPQHF
TRBJ2-1 many TRBV9 TRBD2 15 TGTGCCAGCAGTGTCAGCGGGAGCTCCTACAATGAGCAGTTCTTC CASSVSGSSYNEQFF
TRBJ2-7 once TRBV20-1 TRBD1 15 TGCAGTGCTGAGATCCCGACAGGGGGCGACTACGAGCAGTACTTC CSAEIPTGGDYEQYF
TRBJ1-2 - TRBV12-3/TRBV12-4 - 12 TGTGCCAGCAGTTTAACGGGGGCTGGCTACACCTTC CASSLTGAGYTF
TRBJ1-4 many TRBV3-1 - 15 TGTGCCAGCAGCCAAGGGACACATCGTAATGAAAAACTGTTTTTT CASSQGTHRNEKLFF